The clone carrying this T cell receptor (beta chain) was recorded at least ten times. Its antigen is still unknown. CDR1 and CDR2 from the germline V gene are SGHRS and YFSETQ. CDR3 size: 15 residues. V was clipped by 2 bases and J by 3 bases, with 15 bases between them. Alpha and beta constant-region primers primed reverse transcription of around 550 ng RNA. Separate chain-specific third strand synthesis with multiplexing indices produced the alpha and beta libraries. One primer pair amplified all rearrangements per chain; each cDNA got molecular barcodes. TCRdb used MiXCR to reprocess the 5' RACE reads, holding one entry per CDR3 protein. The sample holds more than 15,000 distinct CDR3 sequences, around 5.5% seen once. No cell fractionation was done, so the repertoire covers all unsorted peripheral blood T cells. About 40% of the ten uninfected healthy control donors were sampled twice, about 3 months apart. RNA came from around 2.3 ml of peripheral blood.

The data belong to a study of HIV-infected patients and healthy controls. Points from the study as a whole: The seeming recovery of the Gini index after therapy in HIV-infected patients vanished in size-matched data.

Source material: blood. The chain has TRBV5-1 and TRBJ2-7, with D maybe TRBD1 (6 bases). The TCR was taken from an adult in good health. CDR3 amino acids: CASSLVSDRSYEQYF. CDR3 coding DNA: TGCGCCAGCAGCTTAGTTTCGGACAGAAGCTACGAGCAGTACTTC.